The 2 T cell receptor beta chains given below trace back to one sample, sequenced in a study of cytomegalovirus exposure and HLA in healthy donors (dated by TCRdb to about 2017). Library preparation used the immunoSEQ multiplex PCR assay. The multiplex PCR relied on a mix of 60 forward primers for TCR Vbeta segments and 13 reverse primers for TCR Jbeta segments. Entries here come from immuneACCESS through TCRdb and include only in-frame sequences with V and J called. Some clones fail to appear in such tables; in the studies checked, an unresolved V gene covers under half of the shortfall, and the cause of the remainder is unknown. Present in this sample are approximately 260,000 clones, just under 85% of which were seen just once. 2% of the sample is in the top ten clones. The specimen sequenced was PBMCs. The receptors here all came from a middle-aged woman in good health and CMV-seropositive.

V and J are TRBV13 and TRBJ1-4; D not certain. With 3 bases removed from V and 3 bases from J, the gap between germline ends came to 8 bases. The CDR3 loop spans 14 amino acids. The germline gives CDR1 PRHDT, CDR2 FYEKMQ (reference sequence). CDR3: CASSLYGANEKLFF. DNA for the CDR3: TGTGCCAGCAGCTTGTATGGAGCTAATGAAAAACTGTTTTTT.

V is TRBV6-6 and J is TRBJ2-4; tentatively, D is TRBD1 (5 bases). V was clipped by 7 bases and J by 3 bases, with 10 bases between them. The CDR3 sequence is 13 residues long. Germline lookup yields CDR1 MNHNY and CDR2 SVGAGI (reference sequence). The CDR3 region has the DNA TGTGCCAGCACCCAGGGAAGCAAAAACATTCAGTACTTC. As protein: CASTQGSKNIQYF.